This T cell receptor beta chain was found in a study of vaccination effects on CD4 cells after COVID-19. About the research overall: Two convalescent patients each provided a sample, at 16 days and at one week before vaccination. It was with approximately 10 IU/ml IL-2 and 9.5 to 10 ug/ml peptides that 2 million to 2.5 million PBMC per well were cultured.

The authors isolated CD4+ T cells after around nine days of culture. Half the medium was swapped for IL-2 medium on days 3 and 7. With 5 bases removed from V and 10 bases from J, the gap between germline ends came to 9 bases. The CDR3 runs to 11 residues. Germline V gene data show CDR1 as SEHNR and CDR2 as FQNEAQ (reference sequence). In its sample, this clone was seen a few times. Its target is not known. TCRdb keeps only in-frame clones here, not all; method: immunoSEQ multiplex PCR. Of under 50,000 clones in the sample, 76% were seen once. This specimen was CD4+ T cells from PBMCs cultured without peptide, taken before COVID-19 vaccination. The receptor was derived from a human donor who had a prior SARS-CoV-2 infection. The chain joins TRBV7-9 to TRBJ2-1; D is undetermined. The CDR3 coding sequence is TGTGCCAGCAGCCACACCCGGGAGCAGTTCTTC. This codes for CASSHTREQFF.